One sample yielded the 29 T cell receptor beta chains listed below, sequenced in a study of blood T cell repertoires in COVID-19. Clones were sequenced by immunoSEQ multiplex PCR, and TCRdb holds only the in-frame ones, with some missing. The sample yields about 99,000 clones, about four fifths seen once. What was sequenced was peripheral blood. Receptors were obtained from a woman older than 75 with active or convalescent COVID-19.

This chain joins TRBV7-6 and TRBJ1-3; TRBD1 agrees at 8 bases. The germline CDR1 and CDR2 sequences are SGHVS and FNYEAQ. V lost 4 bases and J lost 0; bases outside the gene matches: 2. This CDR3 has 15 residues. The DNA for the CDR3 is TGTGCCAGCAGCTCGACAGGGGACTCTGGAAACACCATATATTTT. This encodes CASSSTGDSGNTIYF. The full variable domain, with the rest looked up from reference TRBV7-6 and TRBJ1-3, is GAGVSQSPRYKVTKRGQDVALRCDPISGHVSLYWYRQALGQGPEFLTYFNYEAQQDKSGLPNDRFSAERPEGSISTLTIQRTEQRDSAMYRCASSSTGDSGNTIYFGEGSWLTVV.

The chain couples TRBV5-8 to TRBJ2-3; 9 nucleotides agree with TRBD1. Germline V gene sequence: CDR1 SGHTS, CDR2 YDEGEE. With 6 bases clipped from V and 1 base from J, the junction kept 6 bases outside the gene matches. The CDR3 covers 15 residues. The CDR3 loop reads CASTRGDRGTDTQYF. The CDR3 DNA reads as TGTGCCAGCACTAGGGGGGACAGGGGCACAGATACGCAGTATTTT.

There are many counts of this clone. The CDR3 nucleotides read TGTGCCACCAGCAGAGATCTTGTCGGTCCGTATACGCAGTATTTT. Protein sequence: CATSRDLVGPYTQYF. V usage is TRBV15 and J usage is TRBJ2-3; unclear D gene. Germline V gene data show CDR1 as LNHNV and CDR2 as YYDKDF (reference sequence). This CDR3 has 15 residues. Trimming left V 0 bases short and J 7 bases short, with 14 bases between.

V and J are TRBV7-9 and TRBJ2-5, with 11 bases that match TRBD1. Losses at the gene ends were 5 bases for V and 7 bases for J; bases not matched to a gene: 3. Germline-derived CDR1 and CDR2 are SEHNR and FQNEAQ (reference sequence). The CDR3 is 13 amino acids. The CDR3 bases are TGTGCCAGCAGCCTAGGGACAGGGGGGACCCAGTACTTC. Amino acid sequence: CASSLGTGGTQYF.

This rearrangement joins TRBV18 to TRBJ1-2; D gene uncertain. CDR1 and CDR2 (germline): KGHSH, LQKENI. The CDR3 extends over 13 amino acids. V was pared by 5 bases and J by 2 bases, with 9 bases between. The CDR3 DNA reads as TGTGCCAGCTCATCAAATGCGAACTATGGCTACACCTTC. Translating it yields CASSSNANYGYTF.

This clone occurred once. For the CDR3, the DNA is TGTGCCAGCAGCCCGTCCGGCAGGGGTTACTATGGCTACACCTTC. The encoded protein is CASSPSGRGYYGYTF. J is TRBJ1-2 and V is TRBV9; D may be TRBD1 (6 bases). V was trimmed by 4 bases and J by 3 bases, leaving 16 bases between them. Germline CDR1 and CDR2: SGDLS and YYNGEE. This CDR3 is 15 amino acids long.

V usage is TRBV5-1 and J usage is TRBJ1-2; the match to TRBD1 covers 7 bases. CDR1 SGHRS and CDR2 YFSETQ come from the germline V gene. With 7 bases clipped from V and 5 bases from J, the junction kept 11 bases outside the gene matches. CDR3 length: 14 amino acids. The CDR3 bases are TGCGCCAGCGGGGGAGGACAGGAGCTTTATGGCTACACCTTC. Amino acids: CASGGGQELYGYTF.

The J gene is TRBJ1-6, the V gene TRBV7-9; the D is unclear. Per germline, CDR1 SEHNR and CDR2 FQNEAQ (reference sequence). V lost 5 bases and J lost 3, with 11 bases in between. There are 15 residues in the CDR3. CDR3 sequence reads: CASSPGLNYNSPLHF. The CDR3 DNA is TGTGCCAGCAGCCCTGGACTGAACTATAATTCACCCCTCCACTTT.

The rearrangement uses TRBV27 and TRBJ1-2, with D maybe TRBD1 (5 bases). From germline, CDR1 is MNHEY and CDR2 SMNVEV (reference sequence). The CDR3 sequence is 15 residues long. V shed 5 bases and J shed 4 bases, with 17 bases lying between them. CDR3 loop: CASSPLTDRIYGYTF. DNA of the CDR3: TGTGCCAGCAGTCCTTTAACAGACAGAATCTATGGCTACACCTTC.

This clone has only one observation. This chain joins TRBV28 and TRBJ2-7; TRBD2 agrees at 9 bases. CDR3 length: 15 amino acids. Unmatched junction bases numbered 4, after V lost 4 bases and J lost 0 bases. CDR1 MDHEN and CDR2 SYDVKM come from the germline V gene. CDR3 in DNA: TGTGCCAGCAGTTATGCGGGAGGGACCTCCTACGAGCAGTACTTC. Its protein product is CASSYAGGTSYEQYF.

The V gene is TRBV7-2, the J gene TRBJ2-1; 11 bases map to TRBD2. CDR3 length equals 18 residues. The junction had 9 bases not matched to a gene; V was cut back by 5 bases and J by 0 bases. Germline CDR1 reads SGHTA; CDR2 reads FQGNSA. The DNA for the CDR3 is TGTGCCAGCAGCCAGCGGACTAGCGGGTCCTTCTCCTACAATGAGCAGTTCTTC. Protein: CASSQRTSGSFSYNEQFF.

The CDR3 nucleotides read TGTGCCAGCAGCGTAGCTATAGGAGACTCCTACGAGCAGTACTTC. Protein: CASSVAIGDSYEQYF. The chain joins TRBV9 to TRBJ2-7; no clear D gene. Trimming took 0 bases from V and 0 from J, leaving 10 bases between them. Germline V gene lookup returns CDR1 SGDLS and CDR2 YYNGEE. The CDR3 has 15 amino acids.

The chain couples TRBV4-2 to TRBJ2-3, with D perhaps matching TRBD2 (6 bases). The CDR3 length is 15 residues. Per germline, CDR1 LGHNA and CDR2 YNFKEQ. V was cut by 1 base and J by 8 bases, with 16 bases left in between. CDR3 sequence reads: CASSQAGRDFGTQYF. The CDR3 DNA follows: TGTGCCAGCAGCCAAGCCGGCCGGGACTTCGGTACGCAGTATTTT.

The chain links TRBV6-5 to TRBJ2-7; D is unresolved. V was pared by 6 bases and J by 5 bases, with 11 bases between. Germline V gives CDR1 MNHEY, CDR2 SVGAGI. The CDR3 sequence is 12 residues long. The CDR3 protein is CASRKPFHEQYF. In nucleotides, the CDR3 is TGTGCCAGCAGGAAGCCCTTTCACGAGCAGTACTTC.

This clone was seen more than once but under ten times. An end of the junction does not agree with germline; a read error may underlie this. The chain carries TRBV19 and TRBJ1-1; D unclear. Germline loops: CDR1 LNHDA, CDR2 SQIVND (reference sequence). The CDR3 is 12 amino acids. The CDR3 sequence: CASSMYQTEAFF. CDR3 sequence (DNA): TGTGCCAGCAGTATGTATCAGACAGAAGCTTTCTTT.

The J gene is TRBJ1-2, the V gene TRBV5-1, with 7 bases aligning to TRBD1. The J segment lost 6 bases and the V segment lost 3 bases, leaving 5 bases of the junction unmatched. The CDR3 runs 13 residues. Germline CDR1 and CDR2: SGHRS and YFSETQ. The CDR3 protein is CASSSIQGNGYTF. CDR3 DNA sequence: TGCGCCAGCAGCTCGATACAGGGGAATGGCTACACCTTC.

The CDR3 loop reads CASSSGTGGYNEQFF. The CDR3 coding sequence is TGTGCCAGCAGCTCCGGGACAGGGGGCTACAATGAGCAGTTCTTC. The J gene is TRBJ2-1, the V gene TRBV11-3, with 11 bases aligning to TRBD1. The junction had 2 bases not matched to a gene; V was cut back by 4 bases and J by 3 bases. The CDR3 has 15 amino acids. Per germline, CDR1 SGHNT and CDR2 YENEEA.

V is TRBV2 and J is TRBJ1-2; D perhaps matches TRBD1 (6 bases). Germline V gives CDR1 SNHLY, CDR2 FYNNEI. The CDR3 is 16 amino acids. The V and J ends lost 2 bases and 8 bases respectively, with 21 bases between them. The CDR3 protein is CASSEQATGLGLGYTF. In nucleotides, the CDR3 is TGTGCCAGCAGTGAACAGGCGACAGGATTAGGGTTGGGCTACACCTTC.

The genes are TRBV2 and TRBJ1-1, with 7 positions matching TRBD1. CDR3 size: 14 residues. CDR1 and CDR2 (germline): SNHLY, FYNNEI. The V gene end was trimmed by 5 bases and the J gene end by 4 bases; junction bases not matched to a gene: 7. The DNA of the CDR3 is TGTGCCAGCAGTTACACAGGGGACGGCACTGAAGCTTTCTTT. Its protein is CASSYTGDGTEAFF.

The chain joins TRBV7-6 to TRBJ2-5, with D possibly matching TRBD2 (5 bases). V lost 5 bases, J lost 2 bases, and 12 bases lay in between. CDR3 length equals 14 residues. CDR1 is SGHVS, CDR2 FNYEAQ, per germline. Here the CDR3 reads CASSLPAVQETQYF. Here the CDR3 DNA reads TGTGCCAGCAGCCTACCAGCGGTACAAGAGACCCAGTACTTC.

The genes are TRBV18 and TRBJ1-1; the D gene is possibly TRBD1 (5 bases). Germline V lookup: CDR1 KGHSH, CDR2 LQKENI. Between the trimmed V and J ends, which lost 6 bases and 5 bases, there was a span of 16 bases. This CDR3 contains 14 residues. CDR3 amino acids: CASSWTGGGTEAFF. CDR3 in DNA: TGTGCCAGCTCCTGGACGGGGGGAGGGACTGAAGCTTTCTTT.

This rearrangement joins TRBV15 to TRBJ2-1; TRBD2 aligns across 7 bases. In germline, CDR1 is LNHNV, CDR2 YYDKDF (reference sequence). This CDR3 contains 14 residues. The trim removed 2 bases at V and 10 bases at J, leaving 8 bases unmatched. The DNA of the CDR3 is TGTGCCACCAGCAGATCGTTCCGGGAGGTCGAGCAGTTCTTC. Amino acid sequence: CATSRSFREVEQFF.

The genes are TRBV19 and TRBJ1-4; D possibly corresponds to TRBD1 (6 bases). Germline V gives CDR1 LNHDA, CDR2 SQIVND (reference sequence). V lost 4 bases, J lost 0 bases, and 12 bases lay in between. The length of the CDR3 is 16 residues. The CDR3, as DNA: TGTGCCAGTAGTAGGGGGCAGCTGACAACTAATGAAAAACTGTTTTTT. Translating it yields CASSRGQLTTNEKLFF.

In this sample, this clone turned up a few times. As DNA, the CDR3 is TGTGCCAGCAGCTTATACATCCAGGGGGCCTTTGGCTACACCTTC. It translates to CASSLYIQGAFGYTF. The rearrangement links TRBV7-9 to TRBJ1-2, with 8 nucleotides matching TRBD1. The germline V gene encodes CDR1 SEHNR and CDR2 FQNEAQ (reference sequence). The CDR3 runs to 15 residues. V shed 2 bases, J shed 7 bases, and the junction held 9 bases outside the gene matches.

This rearrangement joins TRBV20-1 to TRBJ2-1; possible D gene TRBD1, 6 bases. This CDR3 contains 14 residues. V gave up 3 bases and J gave up 0 bases, with 9 bases separating them. Germline CDR1 DFQATT, CDR2 SNEGSKA (reference sequence). This chain's CDR3 is CSASPGVSYNEQFF. DNA for the CDR3: TGCAGTGCTAGTCCAGGGGTCTCCTACAATGAGCAGTTCTTC.

The rearrangement uses TRBV28 and TRBJ1-3, with D unclear. This CDR3 comprises 12 residues. The germline gives CDR1 MDHEN, CDR2 SYDVKM. The V end lost 7 bases, the J end lost 0 bases, and 4 bases lay between the germline ends. The CDR3 bases are TGTGCCAGCATCAGCTCTGGAAACACCATATATTTT. It specifies CASISSGNTIYF.

The CDR3 coding sequence is TGTGCCAGCAGCGTTATCCCAGGGCGCATTCAGTACTTC. Protein sequence: CASSVIPGRIQYF. The chain uses TRBV9 and TRBJ2-4, with D perhaps matching TRBD1 (5 bases). Germline V CDR1 and CDR2: SGDLS, YYNGEE. V gave up 2 bases and J gave up 9 bases, with 12 bases separating them. This CDR3 contains 13 residues.

This chain links TRBV6-5 with TRBJ1-3; D ambiguous. V lost 7 bases, J lost 0 bases, and 10 bases lay in between. Germline V gene lookup returns CDR1 MNHEY and CDR2 SVGAGI. The CDR3 contains 14 residues. Here the CDR3 DNA reads TGTGCCAGCATCCCATCGAGCTCTGGAAACACCATATATTTT. Translated, it gives CASIPSSSGNTIYF.

J is TRBJ2-3 and V is TRBV11-3; 9 nucleotides agree with TRBD2. With 5 bases clipped from V and 0 bases from J, the junction kept 9 bases outside the gene matches. Per germline, CDR1 SGHNT and CDR2 YENEEA. The CDR3 is made up of 17 amino acids. The CDR3 sequence: CASSPSGGGESTDTQYF. In DNA form, the CDR3 reads TGTGCCAGCAGCCCAAGTGGCGGGGGGGAGAGCACAGATACGCAGTATTTT.